This TCR beta chain was recorded in a study of T cells in Graves' hyperthyroidism and ophthalmopathy. Study at large: Upon initial diagnosis and before any treatment, peripheral blood was collected. Overall study findings and caveats: Blood shared most expanded thyroid clonotypes above 0.001.

This clonotype was detected ten times or more. The antigen is not known. Authors of the study amplified TCR beta CDR3 regions from RNA transcripts. TCR CDR3 underwent first-round RT-PCR with the HTBI primer set. TCRdb called the multiplex PCR reads again in MiXCR, with one record for every CDR3 protein. The sample has some 400,000 distinct CDR3 sequences, 13% seen once. Germline assignment: CDR1 MNHEY and CDR2 SVGEGT. V gave up 5 bases and J gave up 7 bases, with 21 bases separating them. The CDR3 has 15 residues. The sequence came from a man under 40 with Graves' hyperthyroidism that later progressed to Graves' ophthalmopathy. The sequenced sample consisted of blood. V usage is TRBV6-2 or TRBV6-3 and J usage is TRBJ2-7, with a possible D match to TRBD2 (7 bases). CDR3 protein: CASSPDRRGPLEQYF. CDR3 coding DNA: TGTGCCAGCAGTCCCGATCGGCGGGGGCCGCTGGAGCAGTACTTC.